The 26 T cell receptor beta chains below come from one sample, sequenced in a study of blood T cell repertoires in COVID-19. Clones were sequenced by immunoSEQ multiplex PCR, and TCRdb holds only the in-frame ones, with some missing. The sample shows about 120,000 clones, approximately 90% of them seen only once. Specimen: peripheral blood. These receptors came from a woman of 80 years or more with acute or convalescent COVID-19.

This clone appeared a single time. The V and J genes are TRBV19 and TRBJ2-5; TRBD2 aligns across 7 bases. The CDR3 length is 16 residues. The V gene's germline CDR1 is LNHDA and CDR2 SQIVND (reference sequence). V shed 1 base and J 2 bases; nucleotides not matched to a gene: 7. In DNA form, the CDR3 reads TGTGCCAGTAGTATAGGAGGGAGGGTGGGGCAAGAGACCCAGTACTTC. Protein product: CASSIGGRVGQETQYF.

The CDR3, as DNA: TGTGCCAGCAGTTACTCGCCAGGGGGCTCCTACGAGCAGTACTTC. Its protein product is CASSYSPGGSYEQYF. The chain is built from TRBV6-5 and TRBJ2-7; 7 bases map to TRBD1. Losses at the gene ends were 0 bases for V and 0 bases for J; bases not matched to a gene: 2. The germline V gene encodes CDR1 MNHEY and CDR2 SVGAGI. The CDR3 has 15 amino acids.

The rearrangement links TRBV28 to TRBJ2-7, with TRBD1 matching over 10 bases. The CDR3 totals 15 residues. CDR1 and CDR2 (germline): MDHEN, SYDVKM. V lost 6 bases to trimming and J lost 5 bases; unmatched junction nucleotides: 10. The CDR3 sequence is CASSEAGTGAHEQYF. Written as DNA, the CDR3 is TGTGCCAGCAGCGAAGCCGGGACAGGGGCTCACGAGCAGTACTTC.

The CDR3 here is CASSPDKSSGNTIYF. CDR3 nucleotides: TGTGCCAGCTCACCGGACAAGAGCTCTGGAAACACCATATATTTT. The chain joins TRBV18 to TRBJ1-3; D might be TRBD1 (5 bases). Trimming stripped 3 bases from V and 0 bases from J, with 9 bases between. The CDR3 spans 15 residues. Germline loops: CDR1 KGHSH, CDR2 LQKENI.

The chain combines TRBV5-4 with TRBJ2-2; the match to TRBD2 covers 12 bases. The CDR3 is 17 amino acids. Germline V gives CDR1 SGHNT, CDR2 YYREEE (reference sequence). V lost 3 bases, J lost 0 bases, and 3 bases stayed unmatched. The CDR3 coding sequence is TGTGCCAGCAGCTACTGGACTAGCGGGGCGAACACCGGGGAGCTGTTTTTT. Amino acid sequence: CASSYWTSGANTGELFF.

This clone was observed once. This chain connects TRBV19 to TRBJ2-3; 8 bases are a match to TRBD2. The CDR3 is made up of 15 amino acids. Trimming cost V 5 bases and J 0 bases; bases outside gene matches: 4. Germline CDR1 and CDR2: LNHDA and SQIVND (reference sequence). The DNA of the CDR3 is TGTGCCAGTAGTGCGACTAGCGCAAGCACAGATACGCAGTATTTT. It encodes CASSATSASTDTQYF.

The chain recombines TRBV29-1 with TRBJ1-6, with TRBD1 as a possible D gene (5 bases). Germline V gene lookup returns CDR1 SQVTM and CDR2 ANQGSEA. The CDR3 has 13 residues. V lost 4 bases and J 8 bases, leaving 12 bases between the germline ends. CDR3 sequence: CSVAQGPDSPLHF. CDR3 sequence (DNA): TGCAGCGTTGCCCAGGGCCCCGATTCACCCCTCCACTTT.

The rearrangement uses TRBV28 and TRBJ1-2; D remains ambiguous. Trimming removed 6 bases from V and 4 bases from J, with 12 bases in between. Germline V CDR1 and CDR2: MDHEN, SYDVKM. This CDR3 region has 13 residues. The CDR3 reads CASRLGSVYGYTF. DNA of the CDR3: TGTGCCAGCAGGCTCGGTTCGGTCTATGGCTACACCTTC.

The chain employs TRBV4-3 and TRBJ2-5; 13 bases line up with TRBD2. The V and J ends lost 2 bases and 5 bases, in that order; junction bases with no gene match: 5. CDR3 length: 16 amino acids. The germline V gene encodes CDR1 LGHNA and CDR2 YSLEER. The CDR3 DNA is TGCGCCAGCAGCCAACAACTAGCGGGGGGGGAGGAGACCCAGTACTTC. It codes for CASSQQLAGGEETQYF.

This chain connects TRBV28 to TRBJ2-3; 9 bases align to TRBD2. V lost 5 bases and J lost 0; bases outside the gene matches: 6. The CDR3 loop spans 16 amino acids. Looked up from germline, CDR1 is MDHEN and CDR2 is SYDVKM. DNA of the CDR3: TGTGCCAGCAGTGCCGGACTAGCGAGGAGCACAGATACGCAGTATTTT. Its protein product is CASSAGLARSTDTQYF.

This clone was observed a single time. The V call is TRBV4-1, the J call TRBJ2-1; D is perhaps TRBD1 (6 bases). CDR3 size: 14 residues. The V and J ends lost 3 bases and 8 bases respectively, with 14 bases between them. Germline-derived CDR1 and CDR2 are MGHRA and YSYEKL. CDR3 loop: CASSQITGLDEQFF. The CDR3 DNA sequence: TGCGCCAGCAGCCAGATTACAGGGTTGGATGAGCAGTTCTTC.

The table lists this clone with a count of one. The chain recombines TRBV5-1 with TRBJ2-5; a possible D gene is TRBD1 (5 bases). This CDR3 has 14 amino acids. V was trimmed by 3 bases and J by 2 bases, leaving 11 bases between them. Germline CDR1 is SGHRS and CDR2 is YFSETQ. CDR3 sequence: CASSSPRVQETQYF. The CDR3 coding sequence is TGCGCCAGCAGCTCCCCCAGGGTTCAAGAGACCCAGTACTTC.

The chain uses TRBV5-4 and TRBJ2-6, with TRBD1 identical over 7 bases. The CDR3 spans 16 residues. CDR1 is SGHNT, CDR2 YYREEE, per germline (reference sequence). Unmatched junction bases numbered 4, after V lost 4 bases and J lost 0 bases. The CDR3 coding sequence is TGTGCCAGCAGCCCGACAGGGAACTCTGGGGCCAACGTCCTGACTTTC. This codes for CASSPTGNSGANVLTF.

The table lists this clone with a count of one. V is TRBV29-1 and J is TRBJ2-5; possibly TRBD2 for D (7 bases). Trimming removed 7 bases from V and 5 bases from J, with 17 bases in between. This CDR3 has 13 residues. Germline V lookup: CDR1 SQVTM, CDR2 ANQGSEA. CDR3 loop: CSALSGGGETQYF. CDR3 in DNA: TGCAGCGCCCTGTCGGGGGGCGGGGAGACCCAGTACTTC.

The CDR3 spells CASSRGGAKNIQYF. DNA for the CDR3: TGTGCCAGCAGCCGCGGGGGGGCCAAAAACATTCAGTACTTC. The rearrangement links TRBV14 to TRBJ2-4; 8 positions agree with TRBD2. V was pared by 4 bases and J by 1 base, with 0 bases of the junction left unmatched. The CDR3 sequence is 14 residues long. Germline assignment: CDR1 SGHDN and CDR2 FVKESK.

The chain carries TRBV5-1 and TRBJ2-1; 7 positions match TRBD2. Germline V gives CDR1 SGHRS, CDR2 YFSETQ. The CDR3 runs 14 residues. After removal of 0 bases from V and 8 bases from J, the junction contained 5 bases not matched to a gene. CDR3 residues: CASSLAGGSDEQFF. DNA of the CDR3: TGCGCCAGCAGCTTGGCCGGCGGGAGTGATGAGCAGTTCTTC. The full variable domain, its missing parts supplied by reference TRBV5-1 and TRBJ2-1, is KAGVTQTPRYLIKTRGQQVTLSCSPISGHRSVSWYQQTPGQGLQFLFEYFSETQRNKGNFPGRFSGRQFSNSRSEMNVSTLELGDSALYLCASSLAGGSDEQFFGPGTRLTVL.

This clone was counted between two and nine times. The CDR3 DNA sequence: TGTGCCAGCATGGCGTTCGGGGAAAAACTGTTTTTT. This codes for CASMAFGEKLFF. The chain is built from TRBV6-5 and TRBJ1-4; D ambiguous. Deletions cut 7 bases from V and 8 bases from J, with 11 bases between. Germline loops: CDR1 MNHEY, CDR2 SVGAGI. The CDR3 extends over 12 amino acids.

The chain combines TRBV7-9 with TRBJ2-3; D gene unclear. V was clipped by 1 base and J by 3 bases, with 11 bases between them. CDR1 is SEHNR, CDR2 FQNEAQ, per germline (reference sequence). CDR3 length: 15 residues. This CDR3 is CASSLGGSPTDTQYF. The DNA of the CDR3 is TGTGCCAGCAGCTTAGGCGGTTCCCCAACAGATACGCAGTATTTT.

The chain couples TRBV7-9 to TRBJ1-2; no clear D. This CDR3 region has 16 residues. Trimming stripped 1 base from V and 6 bases from J, with 18 bases between. Germline V gives CDR1 SEHNR, CDR2 FQNEAQ (reference sequence). Here the CDR3 DNA reads TGTGCCAGCAGCTTAGTCTACCGCTCGGTACTCAATGGCTACACCTTC. It encodes CASSLVYRSVLNGYTF.

CDR3 residues: CASSSGQGAYYGYTF. The DNA of the CDR3 is TGTGCCAGCAGCTCGGGACAGGGGGCATACTATGGCTACACCTTC. The rearrangement links TRBV7-6 to TRBJ1-2; 12 nucleotides align to TRBD1. CDR3 length: 15 amino acids. V lost 4 bases, J lost 3 bases, and 3 bases stayed unmatched. The germline gives CDR1 SGHVS, CDR2 FNYEAQ.

CDR3 bases: TGTGCCAGCAGCGTGGGACAGGGGGCAGATACGCAGTATTTT. This sequence encodes CASSVGQGADTQYF. This chain uses TRBV9 with TRBJ2-3; 11 bases align to TRBD1. Trimming removed 2 bases from V and 4 bases from J; junction bases left unmatched: 0. The CDR3 runs to 14 residues. Germline V gene lookup returns CDR1 SGDLS and CDR2 YYNGEE.

V gene TRBV5-1 combines with J gene TRBJ1-2, with TRBD1 as a possible D gene (5 bases). This CDR3 comprises 14 residues. V was pared by 1 base and J by 8 bases, with 15 bases between. In germline, CDR1 is SGHRS, CDR2 YFSETQ. CDR3 nucleotide sequence: TGCGCCAGCAGCTTGTCGCAGGGAACGGACGGCTACACCTTC. Amino acid sequence: CASSLSQGTDGYTF.

The count of this clone is one. The chain employs TRBV6-5 and TRBJ2-2; 8 nucleotides agree with TRBD1. This CDR3 region has 15 residues. V dropped 6 bases and J dropped 1; count of bases not matched to a gene: 4. CDR1 is MNHEY, CDR2 SVGAGI, per germline. The CDR3 DNA reads as TGTGCCAGCAGACTGGACAGGGTGAACACCGGGGAGCTGTTTTTT. Its translation is CASRLDRVNTGELFF.

The V gene is TRBV28, the J gene TRBJ1-2; 7 bases agree with TRBD1. With 4 bases clipped from V and 3 bases from J, the junction kept 8 bases outside the gene matches. The CDR3 is made up of 15 amino acids. The germline V gene encodes CDR1 MDHEN and CDR2 SYDVKM. The CDR3 sequence: CASSSRQGKDYGYTF. The CDR3 region has the DNA TGTGCCAGCAGTTCCAGACAGGGAAAGGACTATGGCTACACCTTC.

The V call is TRBV15, the J call TRBJ2-2, with 8 bases lining up with TRBD1. Germline CDR1 reads LNHNV; CDR2 reads YYDKDF (reference sequence). V was clipped by 6 bases and J by 5 bases; unmatched bases: 5. The CDR3 covers 14 residues. CDR3 loop: CATRTTGETGELFF. Written as DNA, the CDR3 is TGTGCCACCAGGACGACAGGGGAAACCGGGGAGCTGTTTTTT.

This clone was counted a single time. This chain links TRBV5-5 with TRBJ1-5; 9 nucleotides match TRBD1. The germline gives CDR1 SGHKS, CDR2 YYEKEE (reference sequence). This CDR3 spans 16 amino acids. The J segment lost 2 bases and the V segment lost 0 bases, leaving 3 bases of the junction unmatched. Written as DNA, the CDR3 is TGTGCCAGCAGCTTGGGGGGACAGGGACGCAATCAGCCCCAGCATTTT. This codes for CASSLGGQGRNQPQHF.